This is a list of T cell receptor beta chains from one sample in a study of blood T cell repertoires in COVID-19. The table came from immunoSEQ multiplex PCR; TCRdb's copy has only in-frame clones and leaves some out. Of some 59,000 clones in the sample, 80% to 90% are singletons; the top ten hold over 4%. Sequencing was carried out using peripheral blood. Every receptor here comes from a woman in her sixties with acute or convalescent COVID-19. The CDR3 runs from the conserved cysteine through the conserved F or W. The D gene is left open where the match is weak. The size entry is marked missing in some rows and otherwise reads once, few, many or a size class.

D | size | J | V | CDR3 | DNA
- | - | TRBJ1-2 | TRBV5-1 | CASSDPWGDYGYTF | TGCGCCAGCAGCGACCCGTGGGGGGACTATGGCTACACCTTC
- | - | TRBJ1-5 | TRBV5-4 | CASSLTGGLSNQPQHF | TGTGCCAGCAGCTTGACGGGTGGGTTGAGCAATCAGCCCCAGCATTTT
- | - | TRBJ1-5 | TRBV6-4 | CASSDSGSPLQPQHF | TGTGCCAGCAGTGACTCGGGTAGCCCTCTTCAGCCCCAGCATTTT
TRBD2 | - | TRBJ2-1 | TRBV9 | CASSPLAGGPHNEQFF | TGTGCCAGCAGCCCACTAGCGGGGGGGCCCCACAATGAGCAGTTCTTC
- | - | TRBJ2-7 | TRBV10-3 | CAIRGTAHNEQYF | TGTGCCATCAGGGGGACTGCACACAACGAGCAGTACTTC
TRBD1 | - | TRBJ2-7 | TRBV6-6 | CASSYQQGNEQYF | TGTGCCAGCAGTTACCAACAGGGGAACGAGCAGTACTTC
- | few | TRBJ1-3 | TRBV5-4 | CASSPYQGLTSGNTIYF | TGTGCCAGCAGCCCTTACCAGGGGCTCACCTCTGGAAACACCATATATTTT
- | - | TRBJ1-1 | TRBV5-5 | CASSLERYTEAFF | TGTGCCAGCAGCTTGGAGAGATACACTGAAGCTTTCTTT
TRBD1 | - | TRBJ1-2 | TRBV19 | CASSGDRPNYGYTF | TGTGCCAGTAGTGGGGACAGGCCAAACTATGGCTACACCTTC
- | - | TRBJ1-6 | TRBV30 | CAWSRDTENSPLHF | TGTGCCTGGAGTCGGGACACGGAAAATTCACCCCTCCACTTT
TRBD1 | - | TRBJ2-7 | TRBV7-2 | CASSVRTGGTFGSEQYF | TGTGCCAGCAGCGTAAGGACAGGGGGTACCTTTGGTAGCGAGCAGTACTTC
- | - | TRBJ1-1 | TRBV19 | CASSTQTGNTEAFF | TGTGCCAGTAGTACCCAGACAGGGAACACTGAAGCTTTCTTT
- | - | TRBJ1-2 | TRBV24-1 | CATAWTATNYGYTF | TGTGCCACCGCATGGACAGCCACTAACTATGGCTACACCTTC
TRBD2 | - | TRBJ2-3 | TRBV2 | CASSAGLAGGDTQYF | TGTGCCAGCAGCGCCGGACTAGCGGGAGGAGATACGCAGTATTTT
- | once | TRBJ1-5 | TRBV24-1 | CATAPRTANNQPQHF | TGTGCCACCGCCCCCCGGACAGCGAACAATCAGCCCCAGCATTTT
- | - | TRBJ2-7 | TRBV4-1 | CASSQGTASTYEQYF | TGCGCCAGCAGCCAAGGGACAGCTTCCACCTACGAGCAGTACTTC
TRBD1 | - | TRBJ1-1 | TRBV19 | CASSATGARTEAFF | TGTGCCAGTAGTGCCACAGGGGCTAGGACTGAAGCTTTCTTT
- | - | TRBJ1-6 | TRBV5-1 | CASSLETLHNSPLHF | TGCGCCAGCAGCTTGGAGACACTCCATAATTCACCCCTCCACTTT
TRBD2 | - | TRBJ2-3 | TRBV24-1 | CATSAGGRGTQYF | TGTGCCACCAGTGCGGGGGGGCGAGGTACGCAGTATTTT
TRBD2 | - | TRBJ2-2 | TRBV2 | CASKGLAGELFF | TGTGCCAGCAAGGGACTAGCCGGGGAGCTGTTTTTT
- | - | TRBJ2-7 | TRBV5-1 | CASSGRGLGYEQYF | TGCGCCAGCAGTGGGCGGGGTCTCGGCTACGAGCAGTACTTC
- | - | TRBJ1-4 | TRBV27 | CASSFSPRSNEKLFF | TGTGCCAGCAGTTTTTCACCTAGGTCTAATGAAAAACTGTTTTTT